These 31 T cell receptor beta chains came from one sample sequenced in a study of T cells after yellow fever vaccination. TCRdb independently ran MiXCR on the 5' RACE reads; one entry per CDR3 protein. The repertoire holds around 400,000 distinct CDR3 sequences, with roughly 10% as singletons. Sequencing was performed on PBMCs, taken on the day of the first yellow fever vaccination. All receptors derive from a man aged 18 to 29 who received the YFV17D yellow fever vaccine.

The chain recombines TRBV4-3 with TRBJ2-7, with D possibly TRBD1 on 7 matching bases. Trimming cost V 0 bases and J 4 bases, with 19 bases left between them. This CDR3 comprises 17 residues. Per the germline V gene, CDR1 is LGHNA and CDR2 is YSLEER. This chain's CDR3 is CASSQESRSGGIYEQYF. In DNA, the CDR3 is TGCGCCAGCAGCCAAGAGTCTCGGTCAGGGGGGATTTACGAGCAGTACTTC.

The DNA for the CDR3 is TGTGCCATCACGGGACAGGGTGTCAATGAGCAGTTCTTC. Encoded protein: CAITGQGVNEQFF. The chain carries TRBV10-3 and TRBJ2-1; 9 nucleotides align to TRBD1. This CDR3 spans 13 amino acids. Germline CDR1 is ENHRY and CDR2 is SYGVKD. The ends lost 7 bases at V and 6 bases at J; junction bases unmatched: 4.

In this sample, this clonotype turned up a few times. The J gene is TRBJ2-5, the V gene TRBV11-2; D ambiguous. V was shortened by 3 bases and J by 0 bases, with 11 bases between the two germline ends. This CDR3 region has 15 residues. Germline-derived CDR1 and CDR2 are SGHAT and FQNNGV. The CDR3 reads CASSFPRIYQETQYF. The CDR3 bases are TGTGCCAGCAGCTTCCCCAGGATTTACCAAGAGACCCAGTACTTC.

The V and J genes are TRBV15 and TRBJ1-5; D is perhaps TRBD1 (5 bases). This CDR3 contains 15 residues. V was cut by 0 bases and J by 4 bases, with 10 bases left in between. Germline CDR1 and CDR2: LNHNV and YYDKDF (reference sequence). The CDR3 here is CATSRDLGGNQPQHF. CDR3 DNA sequence: TGTGCCACCAGCAGAGATTTGGGGGGAAATCAGCCCCAGCATTTT.

This clonotype showed up many times. This chain links TRBV5-1 with TRBJ2-5; D ambiguous. Looked up from germline, CDR1 is SGHRS and CDR2 is YFSETQ. The CDR3 sequence is 14 residues long. Trimming cost V 1 base and J 1 base, with 8 bases left between them. As DNA, the CDR3 is TGCGCCAGCAGCTTGTCGTTTCGCCAAGAGACCCAGTACTTC. Translating it yields CASSLSFRQETQYF.

This clonotype has ten or more counts. Its ends do not fully match the called genes, so a read error is possible. The rearrangement links TRBV5-1 to TRBJ2-3; D might be TRBD2 (5 bases). Germline V gives CDR1 SGHRS, CDR2 YFSETQ. The CDR3 extends over 13 amino acids. The CDR3 DNA sequence: TGTGCCAGCAGCCCAGGACGGGGAGATACGCAGTATTTT. Translated: CASSPGRGDTQYF.

The chain links TRBV5-1 to TRBJ2-7, with 10 nucleotides matching TRBD2. CDR3 length: 16 residues. The V and J ends lost 0 bases and 2 bases, in that order; junction bases with no gene match: 5. Germline loops: CDR1 SGHRS, CDR2 YFSETQ. The CDR3 here is CASSLAIAGGTYEQYF. Written as DNA, the CDR3 is TGCGCCAGCAGCTTGGCCATAGCGGGGGGTACCTACGAGCAGTACTTC.

J is TRBJ2-7 and V is TRBV23-1; TRBD1 is a possible D gene (6 bases). TRBV23-1 is sorted into the ORF group, with uncertain function. The CDR3 covers 15 residues. V shed 3 bases and J shed 1 base, with 13 bases lying between them. The CDR3 region has the DNA TGCGCCAGCAGTCAGACGACAGGACCTTCCTACGAGCAGTACGTC. This sequence encodes CASSQTTGPSYEQYV.

This clonotype was counted ten times or more. The chain uses TRBV5-1 and TRBJ2-6; 7 bases are shared with TRBD1. Germline V gene lookup returns CDR1 SGHRS and CDR2 YFSETQ. This CDR3 has 15 amino acids. The ends lost 4 bases at V and 2 bases at J; junction bases unmatched: 3. The CDR3 DNA follows: TGCGCCAGCAGCACAACAGGGGCTGGGGCCAACGTCCTGACTTTC. Its protein product is CASSTTGAGANVLTF.

This chain connects TRBV20-1 to TRBJ2-5, with D tentatively TRBD1 or TRBD2 (5 bases each). Trimming cost V 1 base and J 8 bases, with 14 bases left between them. The CDR3 loop spans 13 amino acids. In germline, CDR1 is DFQATT, CDR2 SNEGSKA (reference sequence). The CDR3 reads CSARGTGTPTQYF. The CDR3 DNA is TGCAGTGCTAGAGGGACGGGGACCCCAACCCAGTACTTC.

This sequence joins TRBV6-5 and TRBJ2-3, with unresolved D. Germline values: CDR1 MNHEY, CDR2 SVGAGI. The CDR3 totals 15 residues. V lost 0 bases and J 2 bases, leaving 9 bases between the germline ends. CDR3 amino acids: CASSYSPSITDTQYF. The CDR3 bases are TGTGCCAGCAGTTACTCGCCTTCCATCACAGATACGCAGTATTTT.

Many counts were recorded for this clonotype. The chain is built from TRBV27 and TRBJ2-3; no reliable D call. Trimming took 2 bases from V and 0 from J, leaving 6 bases between them. Germline V gene sequence: CDR1 MNHEY, CDR2 SMNVEV (reference sequence). This CDR3 is 14 amino acids long. The CDR3 sequence is CASSLVTSTDTQYF. The DNA for the CDR3 is TGTGCCAGCAGTTTAGTGACTAGCACAGATACGCAGTATTTT.

This clonotype was counted a few times. This chain uses TRBV4-2 with TRBJ2-3; 9 nucleotides line up with TRBD1. The germline V gene encodes CDR1 LGHNA and CDR2 YNFKEQ. This CDR3 spans 14 amino acids. Unmatched junction bases numbered 4, after V lost 6 bases and J lost 3 bases. CDR3 in amino acids: CASRQGAQTDTQYF. The CDR3 nucleotides are TGTGCCAGCAGACAGGGGGCTCAAACAGATACGCAGTATTTT.

The rearrangement uses TRBV9 and TRBJ1-1; maybe TRBD1 (5 bases). Trimming removed 0 bases at V and 4 bases at J, with 13 bases between. The CDR3 is 15 amino acids. Germline loops: CDR1 SGDLS, CDR2 YYNGEE. This CDR3 is CASSVVPGGSTEAFF. As DNA, the CDR3 is TGTGCCAGCAGCGTAGTCCCGGGGGGAAGCACTGAAGCTTTCTTT. The variable domain in full, with the rest retrieved from reference TRBV9 and TRBJ1-1, is DSGVTQTPKHLITATGQRVTLRCSPRSGDLSVYWYQQSLDQGLQFLIQYYNGEERAKGNILERFSAQQFPDLHSELNLSSLELGDSALYFCASSVVPGGSTEAFFGQGTRLTVV.

V gene TRBV5-3 combines with J gene TRBJ2-2, with D unclear. TRBV5-3 is designated an ORF whose function remains uncertain. Between the trimmed V and J ends, which lost 6 bases and 6 bases, there was a span of 9 bases. CDR3 size: 12 residues. CDR3 residues: CARMDGAGELFF. In DNA, the CDR3 is TGTGCCAGAATGGATGGGGCCGGGGAGCTGTTTTTT.

This clonotype was detected ten times or more. V is TRBV4-1 and J is TRBJ2-1; weak D call: TRBD1 (5 bases). V gave up 0 bases and J gave up 3 bases, with 15 bases separating them. This CDR3 has 17 amino acids. Germline values: CDR1 MGHRA, CDR2 YSYEKL. The chain's CDR3 is CASSQDRGAIYYNEQFF. The CDR3 region has the DNA TGCGCCAGCAGCCAAGACCGTGGGGCGATTTACTACAATGAGCAGTTCTTC.

CDR3 DNA: TGTGCCAGCAGTTCTCCCGGGACAGGGCACGAGACCCAGTACTTC. Its protein is CASSSPGTGHETQYF. This chain uses TRBV28 with TRBJ2-5; 9 bases are a match to TRBD1. Germline V CDR1 and CDR2: MDHEN, SYDVKM. The CDR3 has 15 amino acids. V trimming: 4 bases; J trimming: 5 bases; junction bases outside the gene matches: 8. The variable domain in full, completed from reference TRBV28 and TRBJ2-5, reads DVKVTQSSRYLVKRTGEKVFLECVQDMDHENMFWYRQDPGLGLRLIYFSYDVKMKEKGDIPEGYSVSREKKERFSLILESASTNQTSMYLCASSSPGTGHETQYFGPGTRLLVL.

In this sample, this clonotype turned up a few times. The rearrangement uses TRBV2 and TRBJ1-2; D call uncertain. In germline, CDR1 is SNHLY, CDR2 FYNNEI. V lost 8 bases and J 2 bases, leaving 15 bases between the germline ends. The CDR3 loop spans 14 amino acids. Written as DNA, the CDR3 is TGTGCCAGCCCCGAGGAGGGAGCAAACTATGGCTACACCTTC. Translating it yields CASPEEGANYGYTF. Full variable domain (missing parts from reference TRBV2 and TRBJ1-2): EPEVTQTPSHQVTQMGQEVILRCVPISNHLYFYWYRQILGQKVEFLVSFYNNEISEKSEIFDDQFSVERPDGSNFTLKIRSTKLEDSAMYFCASPEEGANYGYTFGSGTRLTVV.

The J gene is TRBJ1-1, the V gene TRBV28; D gene uncertain. V lost 5 bases and J 5 bases, leaving 9 bases between the germline ends. The CDR3 spans 12 residues. The germline V gene has CDR1 MDHEN and CDR2 SYDVKM. CDR3: CASSLQWTEAFF. Here the CDR3 DNA reads TGTGCCAGCAGTCTCCAGTGGACTGAAGCTTTCTTT.

This clonotype was counted between two and nine times. The chain couples TRBV3-1 to TRBJ1-1; 7 positions agree with TRBD1. Losses at the gene ends were 6 bases for V and 3 bases for J; bases not matched to a gene: 16. From germline, CDR1 is LGHDT and CDR2 YNNKEL (reference sequence). This CDR3 is built from 17 residues. The CDR3 coding sequence is TGTGCCAGCAGACCAAAGGAACCACAGGGGCGGGACACTGAAGCTTTCTTT. The encoded protein is CASRPKEPQGRDTEAFF.

This clonotype showed up just a few times. The gene calls are TRBV7-3 and TRBJ2-3; possibly TRBD1 for D (5 bases). This CDR3 spans 13 amino acids. V lost 8 bases and J lost 2, with 11 bases in between. Germline V gene data show CDR1 as SGHTA and CDR2 as FQGTGA. In nucleotides, the CDR3 is TGTGCCAGCTCACAGGATACCACAGATACGCAGTATTTT. Its translation is CASSQDTTDTQYF.

In its sample, this clonotype was seen many times. This rearrangement joins TRBV20-1 to TRBJ2-3; D ambiguous. From germline, CDR1 is DFQATT and CDR2 SNEGSKA (reference sequence). Trimming shortened V by 2 bases and J by 0 bases, and 9 bases separated the two germline ends. The CDR3 length is 14 residues. The CDR3 here is CSARIAASTDTQYF. The CDR3 bases are TGCAGTGCTAGAATAGCAGCTAGCACAGATACGCAGTATTTT.

This clonotype was counted at least ten times. The V gene is TRBV6-1, the J gene TRBJ1-2; 8 bases are a match to TRBD1. V was pared by 10 bases and J by 8 bases, with 9 bases of the junction left unmatched. This CDR3 comprises 12 residues. The germline gives CDR1 MNHNS, CDR2 SASEGT. CDR3 DNA sequence: TGTGCCACGGACGGACAGGGTCGGGGCTACACCTTC. The encoded protein is CATDGQGRGYTF.

The sample holds a few counts of this clonotype. This chain uses TRBV5-4 with TRBJ2-1, with unresolved D. Germline CDR1 is SGHNT and CDR2 is YYREEE (reference sequence). Trimming took 4 bases from V and 10 from J, leaving 15 bases between them. The CDR3 has 13 residues. The CDR3 loop reads CASSPETRKEQFF. CDR3 coding DNA: TGTGCCAGCAGCCCCGAGACTCGGAAGGAGCAGTTCTTC.

V usage is TRBV7-3 and J usage is TRBJ2-3, with D possibly being TRBD1 (6 bases). Germline V lookup: CDR1 SGHTA, CDR2 FQGTGA. This CDR3 has 17 amino acids. V shed 5 bases and J shed 6 bases, with 24 bases lying between them. The CDR3 nucleotides read TGTGCCAGCAGCCTAGGTTTGGGGCAGGGGTCCGCTGATACGCAGTATTTT. It specifies CASSLGLGQGSADTQYF.

V and J are TRBV6-2 or TRBV6-3 and TRBJ2-7, with 8 nucleotides matching TRBD2. Per germline, CDR1 MNHEY and CDR2 SVGEGT. The CDR3 loop spans 13 amino acids. J was trimmed by 6 bases and V by 6 bases; bases with no gene match: 7. This CDR3 is CASSWSGGSEQYV. The DNA for the CDR3 is TGTGCCAGCAGCTGGAGCGGGGGTTCCGAGCAGTACGTC.

This clonotype has at least ten counts. The chain combines TRBV12-3 or TRBV12-4 with TRBJ2-7, with D hard to call. V lost 2 bases and J lost 6, with 11 bases in between. The length of the CDR3 is 13 residues. The chain's CDR3 is CASSLNKPIEQYF. CDR3 nucleotide sequence: TGTGCCAGCAGTTTAAATAAGCCAATCGAGCAGTACTTC.

This clonotype appeared a few times. The chain combines TRBV6-1 with TRBJ1-3, with D maybe TRBD1 (5 bases). The germline V gene encodes CDR1 MNHNS and CDR2 SASEGT. Deletions cut 6 bases from V and 4 bases from J, with 10 bases between. The CDR3 sequence is 13 residues long. The CDR3 DNA sequence: TGTGCCAGCAGGCAGGGTTACGGAAACACCATATATTTT. Protein: CASRQGYGNTIYF.

The sample holds many counts of this clonotype. The genes are TRBV29-1 and TRBJ2-5; 11 bases align to TRBD1. This CDR3 comprises 15 residues. Per the germline V gene, CDR1 is SQVTM and CDR2 is ANQGSEA. V dropped 3 bases and J dropped 3; count of bases not matched to a gene: 6. The CDR3 DNA follows: TGCAGCGTTGATGGCCCGGGACAGGGGGAAGAGACCCAGTACTTC. It yields the protein CSVDGPGQGEETQYF.

V gene TRBV7-9 combines with J gene TRBJ1-6; 8 positions match TRBD1. Germline loops: CDR1 SEHNR, CDR2 FQNEAQ (reference sequence). This CDR3 is built from 15 residues. V dropped 3 bases and J dropped 10; count of bases not matched to a gene: 8. The CDR3 spells CASSLRQGIGSPLHF. DNA of the CDR3: TGTGCCAGCAGCTTGAGACAGGGGATTGGATCACCCCTCCACTTT.

V is TRBV6-5 and J is TRBJ2-1; D is possibly TRBD2 (6 bases). The germline CDR1 and CDR2 sequences are MNHEY and SVGAGI. This CDR3 contains 13 residues. Trimming left V 2 bases short and J 9 bases short, with 11 bases between. The CDR3 bases are TGTGCCAGCAGTTACGGGCGGGGATCTGAGCAGTTCTTC. Its translation: CASSYGRGSEQFF.